The clone carrying this T cell receptor beta chain appeared many times. This record comes from a study of neurological immune-mediated disorders. The controls, all healthy individuals, were blood bank volunteers in Maryland, USA. Use was made of some 1 million CD4+ or CD8+ T cells in sorted libraries. TCRdb itself ran the 5' RACE reads through MiXCR, one entry per CDR3 protein. The sample shows about 38,000 distinct CDR3 sequences, approximately 7.2% of them seen only once. Between the trimmed V and J ends, which lost 2 bases and 0 bases, there was a span of 5 bases. Looked up from germline, CDR1 is LGHDT and CDR2 is YNNKEL (reference sequence). CDR3 size: 13 residues.

The chain recombines TRBV3-1 with TRBJ2-7; D unresolved. The TCR comes from a man aged 50-60 years in good health. The sequencing sample was made of CD4+ T cells from blood. The CDR3 is CASSQRYSYEQYF. CDR3 bases: TGTGCCAGCAGCCAACGATACTCCTACGAGCAGTACTTC.